These T cell receptor beta chains were read from a single sample in a study of blood T cells in healthy people across ages. TCRdb processed the 5' RACE reads anew with MiXCR; each CDR3 protein has one entry. The table has about a million distinct CDR3 sequences, 35% to 40% seen once. The specimen was blood. Source of these receptors: a man younger than 35 in good health. The CDR3 runs from the conserved cysteine through the conserved F or W. Fields, in order: D gene, clone size, V gene, J gene, CDR3 protein, CDR3 DNA. A D gene is named only where the DNA matches it firmly. Clone size is given for some rows only: seen once, a few or many times, or a class if the clone is expanded.

>TRBD1|.|TRBV7-2|TRBJ2-3
CAGSLWRQGATDTQYF
TGTGCCGGCAGCTTATGGAGGCAGGGGGCCACAGATACGCAGTATTTT
>.|.|TRBV6-5|TRBJ2-3
CASSYRGATQYF
TGTGCCAGCAGTTACCGCGGGGCTACGCAGTATTTT
>.|many|TRBV29-1|TRBJ2-3
CSVDGNTDTQYF
TGCAGCGTCGACGGGAACACAGATACGCAGTATTTT
>TRBD1|.|TRBV4-3|TRBJ1-2
CASSQEGGPIVTGYTF
TGCGCCAGCAGCCAAGAAGGGGGCCCTATTGTGACTGGCTACACCTTC
>.|.|TRBV5-1|TRBJ1-1
CASSVRTALEAEAFF
TGCGCCAGCAGCGTGAGAACTGCACTCGAGGCTGAAGCTTTCTTT
>.|many|TRBV6-6|TRBJ1-6
CASSYSIRGHSPLHF
TGTGCCAGCAGTTACTCCATTCGGGGACATTCACCCCTCCACTTT
>.|.|TRBV4-3|TRBJ1-6
CASSQGRSLTGTANSPPHF
TGCGCCAGCAGCCAAGGACGCTCGCTTACCGGGACGGCGAATTCACCCCCCCACTTT
>.|.|TRBV6-2/TRBV6-3|TRBJ2-5
CASKRSSQETQYF
TGTGCCAGCAAAAGGAGCTCGCAAGAGACCCAGTACTTC
>.|few|TRBV20-1|TRBJ1-2
CSARDGQPGGAGGYTF
TGCAGTGCTAGAGATGGTCAGCCCGGGGGCGCGGGCGGCTACACCTTC
>.|few|TRBV6-2/TRBV6-3|TRBJ2-7
CASSYDLRAYEQYF
TGTGCCAGCAGTTACGATCTAAGGGCCTACGAGCAGTACTTC
>.|.|TRBV6-2/TRBV6-3|TRBJ2-4
CASSYSKGPGAKNIQYF
TGTGCCAGCAGTTACTCGAAAGGGCCGGGTGCCAAAAACATTCAGTACTTC
>.|.|TRBV6-2/TRBV6-3|TRBJ2-5
CASSYSMTAGTQYF
TGTGCCAGCAGTTACTCGATGACGGCGGGGACCCAGTACTTC
>.|.|TRBV6-5|TRBJ1-5
CASSYSMFGYQPQHF
TGTGCCAGCAGTTACTCGATGTTTGGTTATCAGCCCCAGCATTTT
>.|.|TRBV6-6|TRBJ2-7
CASSYSWGRIVYEQYF
TGTGCCAGCAGTTACTCGTGGGGTCGTATAGTCTACGAGCAGTACTTC
>TRBD1|few|TRBV28|TRBJ1-2
CASSTDRASYGYTF
TGTGCCAGCAGCACGGACAGGGCTTCCTATGGCTACACCTTC
>TRBD1|.|TRBV20-1|TRBJ1-1
CSAPKTGGGTEAFF
TGCAGTGCTCCTAAGACAGGGGGAGGCACTGAAGCTTTCTTT
>TRBD1|many|TRBV6-2/TRBV6-3|TRBJ2-5
CASSYVQGAFQETQYF
TGTGCCAGCAGTTACGTGCAGGGGGCCTTCCAAGAGACCCAGTACTTC
>.|once|TRBV7-9|TRBJ1-1
CASTVMGDTEAFF
TGTGCCAGCACCGTAATGGGGGACACTGAAGCTTTCTTT
>.|.|TRBV2|TRBJ1-1
CASSECRQYSEAFF
TGTGCCAGCAGTGAATGTCGGCAGTACTCTGAAGCTTTCTTT
>.|.|TRBV9|TRBJ2-1
CAGSAGRYNEQFF
TGTGCCGGCAGCGCGGGACGGTACAATGAGCAGTTCTTC
>TRBD2|.|TRBV7-2|TRBJ2-3
CASSLHGLAGQDTQYF
TGTGCCAGCAGCTTACATGGACTAGCGGGGCAAGATACGCAGTATTTT
>.|.|TRBV6-5|TRBJ1-4
CASSYSRGFDATNEKLFF
TGTGCCAGCAGTTACTCTAGAGGCTTCGATGCAACTAATGAAAAACTGTTTTTT
>.|few|TRBV27|TRBJ2-3
CASSSGIRTDTQYF
TGTGCCAGCAGTTCGGGGATACGGACAGATACGCAGTATTTT
>.|.|TRBV4-2|TRBJ2-4
CASSQDHKENIQYF
TGTGCCAGCAGCCAAGATCACAAAGAAAACATTCAGTACTTC
>TRBD1|.|TRBV12-3/TRBV12-4|TRBJ2-3
CASRYTGALTDTQYF
TGTGCCAGCAGGTATACAGGGGCCCTCACAGATACGCAGTATTTT
>.|few|TRBV12-3/TRBV12-4|TRBJ1-2
CASSSRFYGYTF
TGTGCCAGCAGTTCCCGTTTCTATGGCTACACCTTC
>.|.|TRBV4-3|TRBJ2-7
CASSQVDRHKLYNEQYF
TGCGCCAGCAGCCAAGTAGACCGGCACAAACTCTACAATGAGCAGTACTTC